The clone carrying this T cell receptor beta chain was observed a few times. The junction and the germline gene differ at one end; a read error may be behind it. Cells are PBMCs isolated from roughly 10 ml of fresh blood. This entry comes from a study of T cells in Graves' hyperthyroidism and ophthalmopathy. Germline loops: CDR1 SGHTA, CDR2 FQGTGA. This CDR3 comprises 16 residues. Amplification targeted TCR beta CDR3 regions from RNA transcripts. HTBI primers were the set used in a first-round RT-PCR of the TCR CDR3. TCRdb passed the multiplex PCR reads through MiXCR, listing each CDR3 protein once. The repertoire includes around 360,000 distinct CDR3 sequences, roughly 15% of them detected once, and roughly a fifth sits in the top ten.

This chain connects TRBV7-3 to TRBJ2-6; 10 nucleotides match TRBD1. The receptor comes from a woman aged 60-70 years with Graves' ophthalmopathy. The sequenced sample was blood. CDR3 amino acids: CTSSLGQGAGANVLTF. The CDR3, as DNA: TGTACCAGCAGCTTAGGACAGGGGGCTGGGGCCAACGTCCTGACTTTC.